This TCR beta chain was sequenced during a study of regulatory T cells in long-lasting Graves disease. Across the whole study: The study enrolled newly diagnosed Graves' patients on antithyroid drugs under 3 months. Whole-study findings and limits: Newly diagnosed patients shared about a thousand public clonotypes; persistent patients shared some 2,700. TRBV28, TRBJ1-2 and TRBJ2-5 were favored in persistent disease.

Combining iRepertoire HTBI primers with Arm-PCR of CDR3 regions, the authors built TCR beta libraries. In TCRdb, the multiplex PCR reads were re-called with MiXCR into one record per CDR3 protein. The repertoire has approximately 560,000 distinct CDR3 sequences, 16% of them found once; the top ten carry about 11%. V gave up 8 bases and J gave up 3 bases, with 20 bases separating them. This CDR3 is built from 14 residues. Germline assignment: CDR1 DFQATT and CDR2 SNEGSKA (reference sequence). Of note for this clonotype: Its target is not known.

Time point meaning: newly diagnosed GD, antithyroid drugs for less than 3 months. Preparation of the TCR library used RNA extracted from PBMCs. These data were also filed under a second study, of T cells in Graves' hyperthyroidism and ophthalmopathy. That report notes: Through a model of 13 V-J features, ophthalmopathy was separated from stable hyperthyroidism.

The rearrangement links TRBV20-1 to TRBJ2-7; D is possibly TRBD1 or TRBD2 (5 bases each). Sequenced material: peripheral blood mononuclear cells (PBMCs), taken at new diagnosis, from a patient treated with antithyroid drugs. The receptor was derived from a man younger than 35 with Graves disease. The CDR3 DNA is TGCAGTTCTCGCTCCGGGACGGGGAACTACGAGCAGTACTTC. This codes for CSSRSGTGNYEQYF.